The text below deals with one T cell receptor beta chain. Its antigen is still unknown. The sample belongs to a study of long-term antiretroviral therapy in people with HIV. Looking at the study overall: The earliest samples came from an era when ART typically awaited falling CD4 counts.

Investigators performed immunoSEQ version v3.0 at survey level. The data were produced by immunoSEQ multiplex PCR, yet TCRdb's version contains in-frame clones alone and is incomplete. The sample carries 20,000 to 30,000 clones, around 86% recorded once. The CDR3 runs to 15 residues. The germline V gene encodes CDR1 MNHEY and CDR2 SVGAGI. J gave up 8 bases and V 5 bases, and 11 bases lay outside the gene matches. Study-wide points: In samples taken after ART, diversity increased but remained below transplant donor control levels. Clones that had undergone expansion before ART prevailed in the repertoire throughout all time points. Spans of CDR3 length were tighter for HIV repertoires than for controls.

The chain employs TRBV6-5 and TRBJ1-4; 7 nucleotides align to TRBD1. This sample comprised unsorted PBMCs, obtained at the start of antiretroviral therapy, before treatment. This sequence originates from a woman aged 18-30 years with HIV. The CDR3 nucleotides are TGTGCCAGCAGTCAAGGGGGCGGTCTCGACGAAAAACTGTTTTTT. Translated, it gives CASSQGGGLDEKLFF.